Shown below are 7 T cell receptor beta chains from a single sample sequenced in a study of blood T cell repertoires in COVID-19. Clones were read by immunoSEQ multiplex PCR, and TCRdb kept only the in-frame ones, dropping some. The sample lists about 74,000 clones; around 74% were seen once. Material: peripheral blood. The receptors shown here come from a man in his sixties or seventies with acute or convalescent COVID-19.

The chain recombines TRBV9 with TRBJ1-6, with 8 bases lining up with TRBD1. V was pared by 3 bases and J by 7 bases, with 6 bases of the junction left unmatched. This CDR3 has 15 residues. Germline V gene sequence: CDR1 SGDLS, CDR2 YYNGEE. CDR3 region: CASSAGQGVNSPLHF. CDR3 in DNA: TGTGCCAGCAGCGCCGGACAGGGCGTCAATTCACCCCTCCACTTT.

This clone was recorded a few times. CDR3 residues: CASSLHDTPKNIQYF. Written as DNA, the CDR3 is TGTGCCAGTAGTCTGCACGACACCCCGAAAAACATTCAGTACTTC. V usage is TRBV19 and J usage is TRBJ2-4; D remains unclear. Per the germline V gene, CDR1 is LNHDA and CDR2 is SQIVND (reference sequence). V gave up 5 bases and J gave up 4 bases, with 15 bases separating them. The CDR3 loop spans 15 amino acids.

Only a few counts were recorded for this clone. The chain is built from TRBV5-1 and TRBJ2-2; the D gene is possibly TRBD2 (6 bases). The CDR3 runs to 15 residues. The ends were cut back, 2 bases at V and 5 bases at J, with 13 bases in the middle. Germline V gene sequence: CDR1 SGHRS, CDR2 YFSETQ. DNA for the CDR3: TGCGCCAGCAGCTTAAACGGGAGAGTGACCGGGGAGCTGTTTTTT. As protein: CASSLNGRVTGELFF.

This clone was seen a handful of times. The CDR3 DNA is TGTGCCAGTAGAATCCGACAGGAATGGATGAACACTGAAGCTTTCTTT. Residues: CASRIRQEWMNTEAFF. V is TRBV19 and J is TRBJ1-1, with a tentative D call TRBD1 (6 bases). The germline CDR1 and CDR2 sequences are LNHDA and SQIVND (reference sequence). The ends were cut back, 6 bases at V and 0 bases at J, with 17 bases in the middle. This CDR3 region has 16 residues.

The V gene is TRBV15, the J gene TRBJ2-4; D uncertain. Trimming removed 8 bases from V and 4 bases from J, with 21 bases in between. CDR1 and CDR2 (germline): LNHNV, YYDKDF (reference sequence). This CDR3 is 16 amino acids long. The CDR3 region is CATRPGLQVIKNIQYF. The CDR3 DNA sequence: TGTGCCACCCGGCCCGGCCTGCAGGTCATTAAAAACATTCAGTACTTC.

This clone occurred a few times. The chain combines TRBV29-1 with TRBJ2-1; the match to TRBD1 covers 7 bases. V was pared by 7 bases and J by 8 bases, with 8 bases of the junction left unmatched. The CDR3 extends over 12 amino acids. CDR1 is SQVTM and CDR2 is ANQGSEA in the germline V gene. As DNA, the CDR3 is TGCAGCGCCAGGGGCCAGGGGGATGAGCAGTTCTTC. Its protein product is CSARGQGDEQFF.

The chain has TRBV11-3 and TRBJ2-3; 13 bases line up with TRBD2. The CDR3 is made up of 16 amino acids. V gave up 4 bases and J gave up 4 bases; unmatched junction bases: 5. The germline CDR1 and CDR2 sequences are SGHNT and YENEEA. DNA for the CDR3: TGTGCCAGCAGCTCGGGACTAGCGGGAATTGCAGATACGCAGTATTTT. Its protein is CASSSGLAGIADTQYF.